Included here is one TCR beta chain sequence, with context. In this sample, this clonotype turned up many times. Its antigen is unknown. No per-base quality is available; no much larger clone lies one base away. The treatment or condition label corresponds to: live attenuated yellow fever vaccine strain. A standard Ficoll-Paque protocol was used to isolate PBMCs from peripheral blood. Dynabeads CD4 and CD8 positive selection kits were used to isolate the CD4 and CD8 T-cell fractions. TriZol was used to extract RNA from bulk PBMCs, from CD4 and CD8 fractions, and from dextramer-positive and dextramer-negative fractions. TCR cDNA was made using 5'RACE template switching, a step that added a universal primer site and unique molecular identifiers. Priming of cDNA synthesis was performed from both the TCR alpha and TCR beta constant segments. Two PCR steps were used to amplify libraries, with sample barcodes and sequencing adapters being added in the second step. Sequencing of libraries was performed on Illumina HiSeq 2500 (2x100 bp) or NovaSeq (2x150 bp). As for how the authors treated the data: MIGEC was used to demultiplex reads and collapse the reads into UMI consensus sequences, and MiXCR was used for V(D)J alignment. Vaccine-responding clonotypes were identified with edgeR using replicate PBMC samples, with FDR below 0.01 and a log2 fold change above 5 up to day 15 being required. CD4 or CD8 identity was assigned to each bulk clonotype according to whether the clonotype was present at higher abundance in the sequenced CD4 repertoire or the sequenced CD8 repertoire. TCRdb reran the public reads through fastp at Q25 and MiXCR, keeping productive beta chains. Records with the same CDR3 protein are collapsed into one entry carrying the most frequent genes and DNA. For this entry, the V and J calls and clone size follow TCRdb and not the study's own pipeline. The sample contains more than 95,000 distinct CDR3 sequences, roughly 7.2% of them found a single time. The leading ten clones occupy over 2.5% of the sample.

V is pruned by 4 bases and J by 7 bases, leaving 9 bases of the junction without a gene match. The CDR3 spans 15 residues, from the cysteine through the phenylalanine. Only the CDR3 part of the read is kept: 45 bases, read in frame from the first base. This entry belongs to a study of T cells after yellow fever vaccination (dated by TCRdb to about 2019). Some background on the complete study: Libraries from fractions with low cell numbers were prepared with the SMART-Seq v4 Ultra Low Input RNA kit. To track T-cell clones before and after primary and booster YFV17D yellow fever vaccination, bulk TCR alpha and beta repertoires were sequenced longitudinally. The cohort comprised two healthy male donors, one aged 18 to 30 and one aged 30 to 39 years. Bulk PBMC replicates and cell subsets were isolated from blood drawn at multiple timepoints before and after both primary and secondary immunization. The research as a whole found: Because abundant contaminating clonotypes from the bulk population could be contained in FACS-sorted repertoires, computational filtering was required. A small share of clonotypes was detected in both CD4 and CD8 compartments, with the overlap likely arising from convergent recombination. Most clones expanded after primary vaccination were re-detected after the booster (96% of CD4 and 88% of CD8), suggesting broad memory maintenance. The secondary T-cell response was found to be weaker but faster than the primary response, with a peak reached on day 5 rather than on day 15. Because the study included only a couple of donors, the extent to which the findings can be generalized is limited.

The sequences come from CD4+ T cells sorted from PBMCs, collected about 49 days after the first yellow fever vaccination. This chain is built from TRBV12-3 or TRBV12-4 and TRBJ1-2, and 10 junction bases match TRBD1. The sequence derives from a man aged 18-30 years who received the YFV17D yellow fever vaccine. CDR3 sequence: CASSWDRGPASGYTF. The nucleotide sequence reads as follows: TGTGCCAGCAGTTGGGACAGGGGTCCCGCTTCTGGCTACACCTTC.